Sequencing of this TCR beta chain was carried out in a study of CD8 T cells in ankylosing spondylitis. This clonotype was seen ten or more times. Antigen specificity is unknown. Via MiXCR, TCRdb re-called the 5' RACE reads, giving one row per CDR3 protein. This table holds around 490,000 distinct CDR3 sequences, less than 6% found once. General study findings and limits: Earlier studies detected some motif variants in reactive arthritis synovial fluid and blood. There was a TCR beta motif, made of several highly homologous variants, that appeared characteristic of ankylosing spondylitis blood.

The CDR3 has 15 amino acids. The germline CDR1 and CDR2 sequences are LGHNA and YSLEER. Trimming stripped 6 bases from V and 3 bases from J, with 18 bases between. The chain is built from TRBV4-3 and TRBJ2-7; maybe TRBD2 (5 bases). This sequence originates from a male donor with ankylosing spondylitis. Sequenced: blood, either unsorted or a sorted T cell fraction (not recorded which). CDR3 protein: CASSSVAGWNYEQYF. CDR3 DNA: TGCGCCAGCAGTAGCGTTGCCGGGTGGAACTACGAGCAGTACTTC.